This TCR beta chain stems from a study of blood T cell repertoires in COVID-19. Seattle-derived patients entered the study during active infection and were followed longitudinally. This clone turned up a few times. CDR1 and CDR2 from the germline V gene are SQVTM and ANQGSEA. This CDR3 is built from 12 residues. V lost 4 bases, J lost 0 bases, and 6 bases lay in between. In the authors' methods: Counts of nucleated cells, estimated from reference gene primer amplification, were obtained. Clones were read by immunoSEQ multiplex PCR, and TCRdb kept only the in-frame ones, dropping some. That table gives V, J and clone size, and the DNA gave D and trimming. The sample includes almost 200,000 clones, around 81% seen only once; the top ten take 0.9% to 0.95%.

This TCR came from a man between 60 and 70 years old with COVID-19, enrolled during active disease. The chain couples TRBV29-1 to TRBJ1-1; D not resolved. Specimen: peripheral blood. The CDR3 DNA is TGCAGCGTTGCCCACATGAACACTGAAGCTTTCTTT. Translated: CSVAHMNTEAFF.